The present T cell receptor (beta chain) was sequenced within a study of sequential checkpoint blockade in melanoma. Study-wide context: Arm A got nivolumab then ipilimumab; arm B the reverse, 1:1. Maintenance nivolumab came after either treatment sequence.

The V gene's germline CDR1 is GTSNPN and CDR2 SVGIG (reference sequence). Trimming removed 6 bases from V and 2 bases from J, with 7 bases in between. The CDR3 is made up of 11 amino acids. Treatment in this sample: randomized to nivolumab then ipilimumab (arm A) or the reverse (arm B). DNA-damaging chemotherapy had not been given to any patient beforehand. The protocol was immunoSEQ multiplex PCR, while the TCRdb copy is restricted to in-frame clones and leaves out a portion. Counted here are about 12,000 clones, less than 75% occurring once; the ten biggest clones make up 22%. The chain is built from TRBV30 and TRBJ1-1; D is ambiguous. The receptor comes from a human donor with melanoma. The sequenced sample was CD8+ T cells sorted from blood (inferred from file names), obtained from a patient given nivolumab and ipilimumab in sequence. DNA of the CDR3: TGTGCCTGTTTGGCAAACACTGAAGCTTTCTTT. Protein product: CACLANTEAFF.